A single sample gave rise to the 32 T cell receptor beta chains below, sequenced in a study of T-cell memory formation after mild COVID-19. Each CDR3 protein is one row after TCRdb ran MiXCR on the 5' RACE reads. The data show roughly 620,000 distinct CDR3 sequences, more than 15% seen once. Source material: PBMCs or a T cell subset sorted from them (not recorded which). These receptors all come from an adult woman who had mild COVID-19 (a few samples of this study predate the infection). Cell type and time point are not known.

V and J are TRBV15 and TRBJ1-2, with D hard to call. Germline V gene data show CDR1 as LNHNV and CDR2 as YYDKDF (reference sequence). Trimming took 4 bases from V and 0 from J, leaving 6 bases between them. The CDR3 length is 13 residues. CDR3 sequence (DNA): TGTGCCACCAGCACCAGAGCTAACTATGGCTACACCTTC. Protein sequence: CATSTRANYGYTF.

The chain is built from TRBV5-5 and TRBJ2-7; D remains unclear. With 4 bases removed from V and 0 bases from J, the gap between germline ends came to 8 bases. CDR1 SGHKS and CDR2 YYEKEE come from the germline V gene (reference sequence). This CDR3 has 13 residues. CDR3 DNA sequence: TGTGCCAGCAGCCTGGAGATCTCCTACGAGCAGTACTTC. It yields the protein CASSLEISYEQYF.

In this sample, this clonotype is medium-sized (0.01 to 0.1%). The chain has TRBV9 and TRBJ1-1; no reliable D call. Trimming pared 4 bases from V and 0 bases from J, leaving 13 bases between. The CDR3 contains 15 residues. Germline V CDR1 and CDR2: SGDLS, YYNGEE. The CDR3, as DNA: TGTGCCAGCAGCCCGCGTAGAGAGCTGAACACTGAAGCTTTCTTT. This sequence encodes CASSPRRELNTEAFF.

This clonotype was seen many times. This chain uses TRBV12-3 or TRBV12-4 with TRBJ2-5; D is uncertain. The V and J ends lost 6 bases and 0 bases respectively, with 2 bases between them. This CDR3 comprises 11 residues. The CDR3 DNA is TGTGCCAGCAGCCACCAAGAGACCCAGTACTTC. Encoded protein: CASSHQETQYF.

This clonotype was seen only a few times. The chain combines TRBV19 with TRBJ2-7; D is unclear. V gave up 0 bases and J gave up 2 bases, with 5 bases separating them. CDR3 length equals 13 residues. Germline loops: CDR1 LNHDA, CDR2 SQIVND (reference sequence). Here the CDR3 reads CASSIEDAYEQYF. The CDR3 DNA is TGTGCCAGTAGTATAGAGGACGCCTACGAGCAGTACTTC.

The genes are TRBV12-3 or TRBV12-4 and TRBJ2-3; tentatively, D is TRBD2 (6 bases). This CDR3 spans 16 amino acids. V lost 3 bases, J lost 4 bases, and 17 bases lay in between. CDR3 loop: CASSFVLRGTADTQYF. The CDR3 DNA sequence: TGTGCCAGCAGTTTTGTCCTCCGAGGGACTGCAGATACGCAGTATTTT.

This clonotype has just one count. The chain has TRBV5-5 and TRBJ2-3; 8 bases align to TRBD1. The CDR3 sequence is 15 residues long. V lost 4 bases, J lost 3 bases, and 7 bases stayed unmatched. CDR1 SGHKS and CDR2 YYEKEE come from the germline V gene (reference sequence). The CDR3 bases are TGTGCCAGCAGCCCAGGGGGCTTTGGGACAGATACGCAGTATTTT. Amino acids: CASSPGGFGTDTQYF. Combining the CDR3 with reference TRBV5-5 and TRBJ2-3 gives the whole variable domain DAGVTQSPTHLIKTRGQQVTLRCSPISGHKSVSWYQQVLGQGPQFIFQYYEKEERGRGNFPDRFSARQFPNYSSELNVNALLLGDSALYLCASSPGGFGTDTQYFGPGTRLTVL.

The J gene is TRBJ2-2, the V gene TRBV2; TRBD2 agrees at 11 bases. Germline CDR1 is SNHLY and CDR2 is FYNNEI. V lost 6 bases and J lost 6; bases outside the gene matches: 6. The CDR3 totals 15 residues. The CDR3 loop reads CASRKLAGDPGELFF. CDR3 bases: TGTGCCAGCAGAAAACTAGCGGGAGATCCCGGGGAGCTGTTTTTT.

In its sample, this clonotype was seen a few times. The chain recombines TRBV13 with TRBJ1-2, with D possibly TRBD1 on 6 matching bases. The germline V gene encodes CDR1 PRHDT and CDR2 FYEKMQ (reference sequence). V lost 5 bases and J 2 bases, leaving 15 bases between the germline ends. This CDR3 has 15 residues. Here the CDR3 reads CASSVRDRTNYGYTF. CDR3 nucleotide sequence: TGTGCCAGCAGCGTTCGAGACAGGACCAACTATGGCTACACCTTC.

This clonotype came up a few times. The genes are TRBV18 and TRBJ2-1; a possible D gene is TRBD2 (6 bases). CDR3 length: 15 residues. The V end lost 2 bases, the J end lost 5 bases, and 13 bases lay between the germline ends. Germline assignment: CDR1 KGHSH and CDR2 LQKENI. The CDR3 DNA reads as TGTGCCAGCTCACCAACCCGGGAGTCCCACAATGAGCAGTTCTTC. This gives the protein CASSPTRESHNEQFF.

The CDR3 bases are TGCAGTGCCGAAAACACGGGGCTCGGGGATCAGCCCCAGCATTTT. It is translated as CSAENTGLGDQPQHF. The chain joins TRBV20-1 to TRBJ1-5; possible D gene TRBD1, 5 bases. The germline V gene encodes CDR1 DFQATT and CDR2 SNEGSKA (reference sequence). This CDR3 spans 15 amino acids. V lost 6 bases to trimming and J lost 5 bases, with 20 bases between them.

This clonotype was counted between two and nine times. The genes are TRBV7-2 and TRBJ2-1; D is unclear. V shed 2 bases and J shed 5 bases, with 13 bases lying between them. The CDR3 length is 15 residues. CDR1 and CDR2 (germline): SGHTA, FQGNSA. The CDR3 bases are TGTGCCAGCAGCTTAAATATAGCTCCCCACAATGAGCAGTTCTTC. This translates into CASSLNIAPHNEQFF.

The chain recombines TRBV7-2 with TRBJ1-4, with D unresolved. The CDR3 sequence is 14 residues long. The V end lost 1 base, the J end lost 8 bases, and 11 bases lay between the germline ends. From germline, CDR1 is SGHTA and CDR2 FQGNSA. CDR3 region: CASSLGSMREKLFF. As DNA, the CDR3 is TGTGCCAGCAGCTTAGGTTCCATGCGGGAAAAACTGTTTTTT.

The chain uses TRBV12-3 or TRBV12-4 and TRBJ2-4; TRBD2 might be the D (6 bases). This CDR3 has 15 amino acids. The V end lost 5 bases, the J end lost 0 bases, and 11 bases lay between the germline ends. DNA of the CDR3: TGTGCCAGCAGTGGCGGGATGGAAGCCAAAAACATTCAGTACTTC. It yields the protein CASSGGMEAKNIQYF.

The chain recombines TRBV6-5 with TRBJ1-5, with D uncertain. The CDR3 contains 15 residues. CDR1 is MNHEY and CDR2 is SVGAGI in the germline V gene. V lost 5 bases and J lost 0, with 11 bases in between. The CDR3 DNA reads as TGTGCCAGCAGTCCCCTAGGATATAGCAATCAGCCCCAGCATTTT. This gives the protein CASSPLGYSNQPQHF.

This clonotype was seen a handful of times. The rearrangement uses TRBV20-1 and TRBJ1-5; D uncertain. Between the trimmed V and J ends, which lost 0 bases and 0 bases, there was a span of 3 bases. The CDR3 has 13 amino acids. Germline V gives CDR1 DFQATT, CDR2 SNEGSKA (reference sequence). CDR3 DNA sequence: TGCAGTGCTAGAGAGTATAGCAATCAGCCCCAGCATTTT. It encodes CSAREYSNQPQHF.

This chain uses TRBV6-5 with TRBJ2-3; D is unresolved. CDR3 length: 14 residues. V lost 0 bases and J 1 base, leaving 5 bases between the germline ends. Germline values: CDR1 MNHEY, CDR2 SVGAGI. This CDR3 reads CASSYSLGTDTQYF. CDR3 in DNA: TGTGCCAGCAGTTACTCGTTGGGCACAGATACGCAGTATTTT.

The rearrangement joins TRBV25-1 to TRBJ1-1; 10 nucleotides align to TRBD1. Trimming took 5 bases from V and 4 from J; bases not matched to a gene: 4. CDR1 is MGHDK, CDR2 SYGVNS, per germline. The CDR3 consists of 14 residues. CDR3 nucleotides: TGTGCCAGCAGTAATAGACAGGGGGCCACTGAAGCTTTCTTT. Its protein product is CASSNRQGATEAFF. The full variable domain, in which reference TRBV25-1 and TRBJ1-1 provide the parts outside the CDR3, is EADIYQTPRYLVIGTGKKITLECSQTMGHDKMYWYQQDPGMELHLIHYSYGVNSTEKGDLSSESTVSRIRTEHFPLTLESARPSHTSQYLCASSNRQGATEAFFGQGTRLTVV.

The V gene is TRBV4-3, the J gene TRBJ2-1, with TRBD1 as a possible D gene (5 bases). The ends were cut back, 0 bases at V and 1 base at J, with 16 bases in the middle. CDR1 LGHNA and CDR2 YSLEER come from the germline V gene. This CDR3 has 18 amino acids. The CDR3 DNA follows: TGCGCCAGCAGCCAAGATCAGGGCATCCCCCTTTCCTACAATGAGCAGTTCTTC. Residues: CASSQDQGIPLSYNEQFF.

This clonotype came up a few times. This sequence joins TRBV18 and TRBJ2-7; D unresolved. The CDR3 covers 13 residues. Trimming left V 4 bases short and J 5 bases short, with 12 bases between. Germline V gene data show CDR1 as KGHSH and CDR2 as LQKENI. CDR3 residues: CASSLGPSDEQYF. The CDR3 DNA follows: TGTGCCAGCTCACTGGGCCCCTCGGACGAGCAGTACTTC.

This clonotype was detected only a few times. The V call is TRBV5-1, the J call TRBJ2-3; tentatively, D is TRBD2 (5 bases). Germline assignment: CDR1 SGHRS and CDR2 YFSETQ. The CDR3 runs 15 residues. Between the trimmed V and J ends, which lost 3 bases and 2 bases, there was a span of 13 bases. The CDR3 loop reads CASSWGSGSTDTQYF. The CDR3 DNA follows: TGCGCCAGCAGCTGGGGATCGGGGTCCACAGATACGCAGTATTTT.

This clonotype has only a few counts. V gene TRBV27 combines with J gene TRBJ2-7, with 8 bases identical to TRBD2. After removal of 4 bases from V and 3 bases from J, the junction contained 8 bases not matched to a gene. CDR1 MNHEY and CDR2 SMNVEV come from the germline V gene (reference sequence). CDR3 length equals 15 residues. The CDR3 DNA reads TGTGCCAGCAGTTCCCTCGGGACTAGTCTCTACGAGCAGTACTTC. Residues: CASSSLGTSLYEQYF.

This rearrangement joins TRBV13 to TRBJ2-7; a possible D gene is TRBD1 (7 bases). The CDR3 has 14 amino acids. V was clipped by 8 bases and J by 0 bases, with 14 bases between them. Germline V lookup: CDR1 PRHDT, CDR2 FYEKMQ (reference sequence). The CDR3 nucleotides are TGTGCCAGCGGGACAGCCGGGAGCTCCTACGAGCAGTACTTC. It translates to CASGTAGSSYEQYF.

Comments on this clonotype: This clone may be a read error of a much larger clone one base away. The V call is TRBV29-1, the J call TRBJ2-2, with D unclear. This CDR3 region has 11 residues. V was pared by 4 bases and J by 1 base, with 1 base between. The V gene's germline CDR1 is SQVTM and CDR2 ANQGSEA. The CDR3, as DNA: TGCAGCGTTGGGAACACCGGGGAGCTGTTTTTT. Its protein is CSVGNTGELFF.

The rearrangement joins TRBV7-6 to TRBJ1-1; 7 bases map to TRBD1. The CDR3 spans 16 residues. Germline CDR1 and CDR2: SGHVS and FNYEAQ. V lost 0 bases, J lost 3 bases, and 7 bases stayed unmatched. CDR3 loop: CASSLAAPQGYTEAFF. The CDR3 nucleotides are TGTGCCAGCAGCTTAGCTGCCCCACAGGGGTACACTGAAGCTTTCTTT.

The rearrangement joins TRBV7-6 to TRBJ1-2; TRBD1 matches 7 bases. Germline V gives CDR1 SGHVS, CDR2 FNYEAQ. The trim removed 3 bases at V and 3 bases at J, leaving 4 bases unmatched. The CDR3 consists of 14 residues. The CDR3 nucleotides are TGTGCCAGCAGCTTTGACGGGACAGACTATGGCTACACCTTC. Its protein is CASSFDGTDYGYTF.

This clonotype was counted between two and nine times. V and J are TRBV12-3 or TRBV12-4 and TRBJ2-2; the match to TRBD2 covers 9 bases. V trimming: 6 bases; J trimming: 7 bases; junction bases outside the gene matches: 12. The CDR3 runs to 16 residues. DNA for the CDR3: TGTGCCAGCAGCCTCGGCGGCGGGGGGGAGGTCGGGGAGCTGTTTTTT. This encodes CASSLGGGGEVGELFF.

This chain uses TRBV3-1 with TRBJ1-3; D remains ambiguous. V lost 0 bases, J lost 0 bases, and 9 bases lay in between. Germline-derived CDR1 and CDR2 are LGHDT and YNNKEL (reference sequence). The CDR3 extends over 16 amino acids. DNA for the CDR3: TGTGCCAGCAGCCAAGATAGCGGCAGCTCTGGAAACACCATATATTTT. Amino acids: CASSQDSGSSGNTIYF.

This rearrangement joins TRBV6-5 to TRBJ1-1; D is undetermined. V lost 2 bases and J lost 7, with 11 bases in between. The CDR3 contains 13 residues. From germline, CDR1 is MNHEY and CDR2 SVGAGI. This chain's CDR3 is CASSYGFRGEAFF. The DNA of the CDR3 is TGTGCCAGCAGTTACGGCTTCCGAGGTGAAGCTTTCTTT.

The V call is TRBV6-1, the J call TRBJ2-4, with TRBD1 identical over 10 bases. Germline V lookup: CDR1 MNHNS, CDR2 SASEGT. V dropped 6 bases and J dropped 1; count of bases not matched to a gene: 3. The CDR3 sequence is 15 residues long. The CDR3 loop reads CASRGTGDAKNIQYF. In nucleotides, the CDR3 is TGTGCCAGCAGAGGGACAGGGGATGCCAAAAACATTCAGTACTTC.

This clonotype has only one observation. The J gene is TRBJ1-5, the V gene TRBV5-1; 8 bases fit TRBD1. The trim removed 1 base at V and 7 bases at J, leaving 4 bases unmatched. The CDR3 is made up of 14 amino acids. Germline V gene sequence: CDR1 SGHRS, CDR2 YFSETQ. The CDR3 sequence is CASSLMTGEQPQHF. DNA for the CDR3: TGCGCCAGCAGCTTGATGACAGGGGAACAGCCCCAGCATTTT.

This clonotype was observed a handful of times. The V gene is TRBV7-8, the J gene TRBJ2-7; D call uncertain. The CDR3 is made up of 14 amino acids. V was clipped by 0 bases and J by 3 bases, with 9 bases between them. Germline assignment: CDR1 SGHVS and CDR2 FQNEAQ. The CDR3: CASSLAASIYEQYF. In DNA form, the CDR3 reads TGTGCCAGCAGCTTAGCGGCCAGCATCTACGAGCAGTACTTC.